This T cell receptor beta chain came from a study of spatial heterogeneity in lung cancer. Study-wide context: Matched bulk RNA-seq provided a T cell module score, and TCR transcript counts in tumor regions correlated strongly with it. Study outcomes and limitations: Tumor mutation counts were tracked by expanded intratumoral alpha and beta TCR counts. There was tracking of ubiquitous and regional nonsynonymous mutations by the respective counts of ubiquitous and regional expanded TCRs.

Sample time point: sample taken at primary tumor resection. Untreated early-stage non-small cell lung cancer patients, roughly 72 in total, were the donors. Germline CDR1 and CDR2: MNHEY and SVGAGI. The CDR3 totals 15 residues. The V end was cut by 5 bases, the J end by 3 bases, with 16 bases between. TCRdb re-derived calls from the 5' RACE reads in MiXCR, one entry per CDR3 protein. The top ten hold approximately 9.4% of the sample, which has about 4,700 distinct CDR3 sequences, 22% seen once. By proportion, this clonotype is medium-sized. The antigen is not known. The chain carries TRBV6-5 and TRBJ2-5; D is unclear. This clonotype was sampled from a male donor with early-stage non-small cell lung cancer. Source: lung tumor tissue, taken at surgery. The CDR3 reads CASSPSPWVKETQYF. CDR3 DNA sequence: TGTGCCAGCAGTCCTTCTCCCTGGGTTAAAGAGACCCAGTACTTC.